This entry features one TCR beta chain sequence. This record comes from a study of T cells after somatic rescue of genetic block. Measured with immunoSEQ multiplex PCR; TCRdb has only the in-frame clones, and not every one. The sample includes around 100,000 clones, about 90% of them seen just once. Germline CDR1 SGHRS, CDR2 YFSETQ. The CDR3 length is 13 residues. Trimming cost V 3 bases and J 7 bases; bases outside gene matches: 2. Specimen: peripheral blood mononuclear cells (PBMCs). The chain recombines TRBV5-1 with TRBJ1-3; TRBD1 matches 9 bases. The receptor's source is a woman aged 18-29 years. The CDR3 region is CASSSGTGNTIYF. The CDR3, as DNA: TGCGCCAGCAGCTCCGGGACAGGGAACACCATATATTTT.